Below are 4 T cell receptor beta chains sequenced from a single sample in a study of shared clonotypes between healthy human individuals (dated by TCRdb to the early 2020s). Library prep was done by the immunoSEQ multiplex PCR assay. Drawn from immuneACCESS, this table holds only the in-frame rearrangements with V and J called that TCRdb kept. Clones are partly lost; checked studies trace under half to an unresolved V gene and leave the rest unexplained. Counted in this sample were more than 850,000 clones; approximately 80% of them appeared once. Under 0.6% of the sample rests with the top ten. The specimen was memory CD4+ T cells from PBMCs. The cell subset or site tag for this specimen amounts to: CD45RA-negative fraction. The source of these receptors is a man younger than 35 in good health. Some clones in this sample may be carry-over from other donors' samples.

The chain couples TRBV2 to TRBJ1-1; no reliable D call. The CDR3 has 15 amino acids. V gave up 3 bases and J gave up 1 base, with 12 bases separating them. The germline gives CDR1 SNHLY, CDR2 FYNNEI. CDR3 loop: CASSDTGRWNTEAFF. Written as DNA, the CDR3 is TGTGCCAGCAGTGATACGGGCAGATGGAACACTGAAGCTTTCTTT. Filled out from reference TRBV2 and TRBJ1-1, the complete variable domain reads EPEVTQTPSHQVTQMGQEVILRCVPISNHLYFYWYRQILGQKVEFLVSFYNNEISEKSEIFDDQFSVERPDGSNFTLKIRSTKLEDSAMYFCASSDTGRWNTEAFFGQGTRLTVV.

The chain carries TRBV5-4 and TRBJ2-2; TRBD2 matches at 10 bases. Trimming took 5 bases from V and 4 from J; bases not matched to a gene: 8. CDR3 size: 16 residues. Per germline, CDR1 SGHNT and CDR2 YYREEE (reference sequence). CDR3 nucleotides: TGTGCCAGCAGTAAAACTAGCGGGGTGGGCACCGGGGAGCTGTTTTTT. Translated, it gives CASSKTSGVGTGELFF.

This clone has ten or more counts. The chain uses TRBV7-9 and TRBJ2-7, with a weak D call TRBD1 (6 bases). The V gene's germline CDR1 is SEHNR and CDR2 FQNEAQ (reference sequence). The V end lost 2 bases, the J end lost 6 bases, and 17 bases lay between the germline ends. The CDR3 is 15 amino acids. The CDR3 DNA is TGTGCCAGCAGCTTATTACAGGGCCTGATGGTCGAGCAGTACTTC. Its protein product is CASSLLQGLMVEQYF.

This clone has more than one count but fewer than ten. The chain combines TRBV6-5 with TRBJ1-6; a weak D match, TRBD1 (6 bases). CDR1 is MNHEY and CDR2 is SVGAGI in the germline V gene. V was shortened by 2 bases and J by 10 bases, with 15 bases between the two germline ends. This CDR3 has 15 amino acids. CDR3 nucleotides: TGTGCCAGCAGTTACGCGGACAGCAGGCGGTCACCCCTCCACTTT. Protein product: CASSYADSRRSPLHF.